The sample holds one count of the clone carrying this TCR beta chain. The data were taken from a study of control samples from healthy donors and cancer patients. Sequencing was performed with immunoSEQ multiplex PCR; in TCRdb, only in-frame clones are kept and a portion is missing. The sample consists of 100,000 or so clones, about 89% of them appearing once. Germline V gives CDR1 MNHNS, CDR2 SASEGT. The CDR3 is 13 amino acids. V gave up 2 bases and J gave up 6 bases, with 8 bases separating them. This TCR was recovered from a man in his thirties or forties in good health. Material for sequencing was blood. The chain links TRBV6-1 to TRBJ1-5; no firm D call. CDR3 region: CASSEPYRQPQHF. CDR3 nucleotides: TGTGCCAGCAGTGAACCCTACCGTCAGCCCCAGCATTTT.